Described below is a single TCR beta chain sequence and its context. Its antigen is not yet known. The input lacks base qualities; no much larger clone sits a single base away. Donors were healthy HIV-negative adults with no recently reported acute infections or vaccinations. Every donor was a Caucasian adult residing in Nashville, Tennessee, USA. CD4+ T cells were enriched by magnetic negative selection, after which naive cells were positively selected on CD45RA and the negative fraction was taken as the memory subset. Blood was obtained by leukapheresis, after which PBMCs were separated by Ficoll-Histopaque density gradient centrifugation and cryopreserved in liquid nitrogen vapor phase. Analytical flow cytometry was used to check the purity and quantity of every magnetically sorted T cell population. Each sorted fraction had its genomic DNA isolated and then quantified by UV absorbance on a Nanodrop 2000c.

This entry comes from a study of shared clonotypes between healthy human individuals (dated by TCRdb to the early 2020s). Describing the broader study: A few men and a couple of women, aged 18 to 49 years, made up the cohort. Leukapheresis yielded between about 0.94 and 9 billion PBMCs per donor. To estimate repertoire size and how much clonotype sharing occurs between individuals, the study deeply sequenced the blood TCR repertoires of several healthy adults. For each donor, CD4 naive and CD4 memory were each given three plates, CD8 naive was given two plates, and CD8 memory was given one plate. To increase sequencing depth and limit assay-specific biases, different laboratories used diverse techniques to prepare libraries and sequence TCR repertoires. The research as a whole found: Based on pairwise subsampling, the degree of clonotype sharing among donors was expected to be affected by sequencing depth. When a handful of donors were compared, the shared fraction of clonotypes was around 5% for naive CD4, 3% to 4% for naive CD8, more than 2% for memory CD4, and around 0.37% for memory CD8. The genetic and exposure-history diversity represented was limited by the small number of donors. Sampling was limited to blood, and TCR repertoires in tissue likely differ from TCR repertoires in blood. Larger estimated clonotype richness was generally found for naive subsets than for memory subsets. Higher generation probabilities were observed for clonotypes shared by all four sorted-subset donors than for non-shared clonotypes. Rarefaction of sorted-subset datasets indicated incomplete sequencing despite the large sequencing depth.

Using the deep immunoSEQ assay, multiplex PCR amplified TCR CDR3 regions from genomic DNA. Extracted genomic DNA from each cell subset was distributed evenly across all wells of several immunoSEQ 96-well plates, and each plate was treated as a replicate. For sorted subsets, each replicate PCR was loaded with approximately 190 ng genomic DNA, equivalent to 25,000 to 35,000 T cell genomes. The purified libraries were quantified using a Qubit 3.0 fluorometer, sized with a Bioanalyzer 2100, and then quantified again using the KAPA Library Quantification kit. Every immunoSEQ 96-well plate was sequenced on a separate single-read 150-cycle Illumina NextSeq 550 flow cell. In the original analysis: The immunoSEQ output contained only junctional sequences without quality scores, so filtering could not match that applied to full-length reads. Sequences were annotated with PyIR, a Python wrapper for IgBLAST v1.9, using IMGT germline references to assign V/J genes and CDR3. Reads with weak V/J assignments (E-value above 1e-6), missing CDR3, stop codons, out-of-frame junctions, or ambiguous translated residues were removed. V3J clonotypes were defined by identical inferred V gene, J gene, and CDR3 amino acid sequence. Percentage overlap between repertoires was calculated by dividing the number of shared unique clonotypes by the size of the smaller repertoire. RTK rarefaction, the Chao1 estimator, and Recon v2.1 estimates of unobserved clonotypes were used to assess repertoire richness. Generation probabilities for all TCRbeta clonotypes obtained by the gDNA method from a handful of donors were computed using OLGA. The table was pulled from immuneACCESS by TCRdb, which kept in-frame rearrangements only. Such tables lose some clones; where checked, under half of the loss comes from unresolved V genes, and the rest has no known cause. V, J and clone size are taken as reported in that table, and D and trimming were inferred from the DNA itself. Counted in this sample were about 2.4 million clones; just over 90% of them appeared once. The top ten constitute roughly 0.15% of the sample.

The V end loses 6 bases and the J end loses 2 bases, and a stretch of 12 bases separates them. The germline V gene (reference sequence) sets CDR1 to WNHNN and CDR2 to SYGVQD. The CDR3, cysteine through phenylalanine, is 14 amino acids long. Just the 42-base CDR3 DNA is kept, in frame starting at base 1. The clonotype originates from a man aged 18 to 29 in good health. Sequenced: naive CD4+ T cells sorted from blood. According to the study, the label for this sample's cell subset or site signals: CD45RA+ positively selected. Rearrangement joined TRBV10-1 to TRBJ2-3; the best D guess is TRBD1, with 6 bases matching. The bases read TGCGCCAGCAGCCGAAACAGGGACACAGATACGCAGTATTTT. Translated, this is CASSRNRDTDTQYF.